This T cell receptor beta chain was documented in a study of cytomegalovirus exposure and HLA in healthy donors. Study results and limitations: Sequence variants that were highly shared formed a cluster that was likely a sequencing artifact. Most TCR sequences proved rare, with some public TCRs found in many donors.

About this clone itself: Its target is unknown.

V was clipped by 9 bases and J by 2 bases, with 13 bases between them. Germline CDR1 and CDR2: LNHNV and YYDKDF (reference sequence). The CDR3 sequence is 13 residues long. PCR involved 60 Vbeta and 13 Jbeta primers. Libraries were prepared by immunoSEQ multiplex PCR; TCRdb keeps only in-frame clonotypes and omits some of them. The data hold about 85,000 clones, with around four fifths observed a single time. This TCR was sampled from a boy younger than 18 in good health and CMV-seronegative. The chain employs TRBV15 and TRBJ1-1; no definite D call. Input material: PBMCs. The CDR3 protein is CATREDPNTEAFF. Written as DNA, the CDR3 is TGTGCCACTCGGGAGGATCCTAACACTGAAGCTTTCTTT.